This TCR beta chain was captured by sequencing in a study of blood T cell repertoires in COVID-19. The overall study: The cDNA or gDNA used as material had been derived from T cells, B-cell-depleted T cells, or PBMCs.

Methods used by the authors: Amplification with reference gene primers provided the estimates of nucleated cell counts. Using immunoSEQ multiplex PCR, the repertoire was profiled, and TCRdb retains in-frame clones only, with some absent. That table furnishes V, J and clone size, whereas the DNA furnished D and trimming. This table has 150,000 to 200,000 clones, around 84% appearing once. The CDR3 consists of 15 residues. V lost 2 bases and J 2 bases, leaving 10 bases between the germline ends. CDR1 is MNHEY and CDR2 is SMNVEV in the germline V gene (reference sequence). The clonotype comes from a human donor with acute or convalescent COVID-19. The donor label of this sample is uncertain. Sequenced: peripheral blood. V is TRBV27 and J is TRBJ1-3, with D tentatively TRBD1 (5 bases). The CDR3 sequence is CASSLGGYAGNTIYF. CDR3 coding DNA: TGTGCCAGCAGTTTAGGGGGGTACGCTGGAAACACCATATATTTT.